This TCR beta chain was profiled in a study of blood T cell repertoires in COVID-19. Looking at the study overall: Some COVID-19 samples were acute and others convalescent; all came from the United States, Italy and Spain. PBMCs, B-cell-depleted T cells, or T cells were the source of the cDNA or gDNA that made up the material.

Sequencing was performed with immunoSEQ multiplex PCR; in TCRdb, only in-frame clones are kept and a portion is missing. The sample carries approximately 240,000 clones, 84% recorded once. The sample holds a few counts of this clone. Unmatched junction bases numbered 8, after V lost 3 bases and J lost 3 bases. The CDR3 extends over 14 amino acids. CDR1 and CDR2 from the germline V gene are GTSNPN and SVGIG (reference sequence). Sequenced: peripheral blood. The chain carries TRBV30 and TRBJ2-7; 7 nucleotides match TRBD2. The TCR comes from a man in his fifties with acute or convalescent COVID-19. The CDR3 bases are TGTGCCTGGAGGGGGGGAGGGCCCGTCTACGAGCAGTACTTC. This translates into CAWRGGGPVYEQYF.